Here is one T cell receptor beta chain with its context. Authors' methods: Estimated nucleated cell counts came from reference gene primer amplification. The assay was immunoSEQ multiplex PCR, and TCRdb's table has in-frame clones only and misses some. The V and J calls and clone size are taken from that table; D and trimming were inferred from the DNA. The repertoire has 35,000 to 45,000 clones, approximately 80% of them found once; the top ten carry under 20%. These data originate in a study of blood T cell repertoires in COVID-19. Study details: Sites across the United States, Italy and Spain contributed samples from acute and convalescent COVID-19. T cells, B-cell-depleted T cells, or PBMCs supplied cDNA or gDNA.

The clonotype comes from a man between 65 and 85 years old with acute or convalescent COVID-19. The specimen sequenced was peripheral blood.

This chain's CDR3 is CASSLTGQPYGYTF. The CDR3 coding sequence is TGTGCCAGCAGCCTCACAGGGCAGCCCTATGGCTACACCTTC. The V and J genes are TRBV3-1 (or the pseudogene TRBV3-2) and TRBJ1-2; weak D call: TRBD1 (6 bases). This CDR3 contains 14 residues. The germline V gene has CDR1 LGHDT and CDR2 YNNKEL (reference sequence). Trimming took 4 bases from V and 4 from J, leaving 13 bases between them.